This is a list of T cell receptor beta chains from one sample in a study of blood T cell repertoires in COVID-19. Assay used: immunoSEQ multiplex PCR; TCRdb lists only in-frame clones, some missing. The repertoire holds approximately 120,000 clones, with around four fifths as singletons. The specimen sequenced was peripheral blood. Receptors were obtained from a woman aged 55-69 years with acute or convalescent COVID-19. Both conserved end residues are part of each CDR3. A D gene is named only where the DNA matches it firmly. Clone sizes are given selectively: once, few, many, or a class where the clone is expanded.

J gene: TRBJ2-5; clone size: once; V gene: TRBV7-2; D gene: NA; CDR3 protein: CASSLAGVETQYF; CDR3 DNA: TGTGCCAGCAGCTTAGCAGGGGTAGAGACCCAGTACTTC
J gene: TRBJ1-1; clone size: NA; V gene: TRBV27; D gene: TRBD1; CDR3 protein: CASSPPRGRTEAFF; CDR3 DNA: TGTGCCAGCAGTCCTCCCAGGGGGCGGACTGAAGCTTTCTTT
J gene: TRBJ1-1; clone size: NA; V gene: TRBV19; D gene: NA; CDR3 protein: CASSSDRRDTEAFF; CDR3 DNA: TGTGCCAGTAGTTCGGACAGAAGGGACACTGAAGCTTTCTTT
J gene: TRBJ2-1; clone size: NA; V gene: TRBV5-1; D gene: TRBD2; CDR3 protein: CASSLTPTSGGDEQFF; CDR3 DNA: TGCGCCAGCAGCTTGACTCCGACTAGCGGGGGGGATGAGCAGTTCTTC
J gene: TRBJ1-1; clone size: few; V gene: TRBV29-1; D gene: NA; CDR3 protein: CSVGETLRAFF; CDR3 DNA: TGCAGCGTTGGGGAGACCCTCCGGGCTTTCTTT
J gene: TRBJ2-1; clone size: NA; V gene: TRBV2; D gene: TRBD2; CDR3 protein: CASKFTSGNEQFF; CDR3 DNA: TGTGCCAGCAAGTTCACTAGCGGAAATGAGCAGTTCTTC
J gene: TRBJ1-4; clone size: NA; V gene: TRBV7-9; D gene: TRBD1; CDR3 protein: CASSHPLGTGDEKLFF; CDR3 DNA: TGTGCCAGCAGCCACCCCCTTGGGACAGGGGATGAAAAACTGTTTTTT
J gene: TRBJ1-6; clone size: NA; V gene: TRBV7-8; D gene: NA; CDR3 protein: CASTKDRTYNSPLHF; CDR3 DNA: TGTGCCAGCACAAAGGACAGAACCTATAATTCACCCCTCCACTTT
J gene: TRBJ2-5; clone size: once; V gene: TRBV2; D gene: NA; CDR3 protein: CASSSFQGKGETQYF; CDR3 DNA: TGTGCCAGCAGTTCCTTTCAGGGGAAGGGAGAGACCCAGTACTTC
J gene: TRBJ1-4; clone size: NA; V gene: TRBV19; D gene: TRBD1; CDR3 protein: CASSMGDRRTNEKLFF; CDR3 DNA: TGTGCCAGTAGTATGGGGGACAGGAGAACTAATGAAAAACTGTTTTTT
J gene: TRBJ2-3; clone size: NA; V gene: TRBV5-6; D gene: NA; CDR3 protein: CASSLIGDMIADTQYF; CDR3 DNA: TGTGCCAGCAGCTTGATCGGGGACATGATCGCAGATACGCAGTATTTT
J gene: TRBJ1-2; clone size: NA; V gene: TRBV7-9; D gene: NA; CDR3 protein: CASSLGPAHGYTF; CDR3 DNA: TGTGCCAGCAGCTTGGGCCCCGCCCATGGCTACACCTTC
J gene: TRBJ1-2; clone size: few; V gene: TRBV6-1; D gene: NA; CDR3 protein: CASSEDPENLANYGYTF; CDR3 DNA: TGTGCCAGCAGTGAAGACCCCGAGAACCTAGCTAACTATGGCTACACCTTC
J gene: TRBJ1-1; clone size: NA; V gene: TRBV6-6; D gene: NA; CDR3 protein: CASSYGGSSEAFF; CDR3 DNA: TGTGCCAGCAGTTACGGTGGGAGTTCTGAAGCTTTCTTT
J gene: TRBJ1-6; clone size: NA; V gene: TRBV7-2; D gene: NA; CDR3 protein: CASSFMGANSPLHF; CDR3 DNA: TGTGCCAGCAGCTTTATGGGGGCAAATTCACCCCTCCACTTT
J gene: TRBJ2-6; clone size: NA; V gene: TRBV13; D gene: NA; CDR3 protein: CASSLEWVPGLAWLGANVLTF; CDR3 DNA: TGTGCCAGCAGCTTAGAGTGGGTTCCGGGACTCGCGTGGCTGGGGGCCAACGTCCTGACTTTC
J gene: TRBJ1-5; clone size: once; V gene: TRBV5-6; D gene: NA; CDR3 protein: CASSLSLYSNQPQHF; CDR3 DNA: TGTGCCAGCAGCTTGTCCCTCTATAGCAATCAGCCCCAGCATTTT
J gene: TRBJ1-2; clone size: few; V gene: TRBV6-5; D gene: TRBD1; CDR3 protein: CASSYSKSPGQPYTF; CDR3 DNA: TGTGCCAGCAGTTACTCGAAAAGCCCGGGACAGCCATACACCTTC
J gene: TRBJ1-5; clone size: few; V gene: TRBV12-3/TRBV12-4; D gene: NA; CDR3 protein: CASSRGSDQPQHF; CDR3 DNA: TGTGCCAGCAGCCGAGGGTCTGATCAGCCCCAGCATTTT
J gene: TRBJ2-2; clone size: NA; V gene: TRBV10-3; D gene: TRBD1; CDR3 protein: CAISEVDRGLTGELFF; CDR3 DNA: TGTGCCATCAGTGAGGTGGACAGGGGGCTCACCGGGGAGCTGTTTTTT
J gene: TRBJ1-2; clone size: NA; V gene: TRBV3-1/TRBV3-2; D gene: NA; CDR3 protein: CASSQGTGRNNYGYTF; CDR3 DNA: TGTGCCAGCAGCCAAGGTACAGGGAGAAATAACTATGGCTACACCTTC
J gene: TRBJ2-1; clone size: few; V gene: TRBV12-3/TRBV12-4; D gene: NA; CDR3 protein: CASSLGGVEQFF; CDR3 DNA: TGTGCCAGCAGTTTAGGGGGAGTAGAGCAGTTCTTC
J gene: TRBJ2-5; clone size: NA; V gene: TRBV24-1; D gene: TRBD2; CDR3 protein: CATSESGRGQETQYF; CDR3 DNA: TGTGCCACCAGTGAAAGCGGGAGAGGGCAAGAGACCCAGTACTTC
J gene: TRBJ1-1; clone size: NA; V gene: TRBV3-1/TRBV3-2; D gene: NA; CDR3 protein: CASSQAGNSEAFF; CDR3 DNA: TGTGCCAGCAGCCAAGCAGGGAACAGTGAAGCTTTCTTT
J gene: TRBJ2-5; clone size: NA; V gene: TRBV5-1; D gene: TRBD2; CDR3 protein: CASSLGASGSQETQYF; CDR3 DNA: TGCGCCAGCAGCTTGGGCGCTAGCGGGTCCCAAGAGACCCAGTACTTC
J gene: TRBJ1-2; clone size: NA; V gene: TRBV5-8; D gene: NA; CDR3 protein: CASSRAGMRYGYTF; CDR3 DNA: TGTGCCAGCAGCCGGGCGGGGATGCGCTATGGCTACACCTTC
J gene: TRBJ1-2; clone size: once; V gene: TRBV9; D gene: TRBD1; CDR3 protein: CASSVDQGGGYTF; CDR3 DNA: TGTGCCAGCAGCGTAGACCAGGGGGGAGGCTACACCTTC
J gene: TRBJ1-2; clone size: NA; V gene: TRBV7-2; D gene: TRBD1; CDR3 protein: CASSLHQTGIYGYTF; CDR3 DNA: TGTGCCAGCAGCTTACATCAGACAGGGATCTATGGCTACACCTTC
J gene: TRBJ1-5; clone size: NA; V gene: TRBV27; D gene: NA; CDR3 protein: CASSLGPGGQPQHF; CDR3 DNA: TGTGCCAGCAGTCTTGGGCCAGGAGGACAGCCCCAGCATTTT
J gene: TRBJ1-5; clone size: NA; V gene: TRBV30; D gene: NA; CDR3 protein: CAWRKERNQPQHF; CDR3 DNA: TGTGCCTGGAGGAAAGAGCGCAATCAGCCCCAGCATTTT
J gene: TRBJ1-2; clone size: NA; V gene: TRBV7-9; D gene: TRBD1; CDR3 protein: CASSSTGRGEGYTF; CDR3 DNA: TGTGCCAGCAGCTCGACAGGGAGAGGCGAAGGCTACACCTTC
J gene: TRBJ1-5; clone size: NA; V gene: TRBV7-8; D gene: TRBD1; CDR3 protein: CASSPGGQTQHF; CDR3 DNA: TGTGCCAGCAGCCCAGGGGGTCAGACCCAGCATTTT
J gene: TRBJ1-2; clone size: once; V gene: TRBV28; D gene: TRBD1; CDR3 protein: CASSRRGGPGYGYTF; CDR3 DNA: TGTGCCAGCAGCAGACGAGGGGGCCCAGGTTATGGCTACACCTTC
J gene: TRBJ2-7; clone size: NA; V gene: TRBV19; D gene: NA; CDR3 protein: CASSIQPGYEQYF; CDR3 DNA: TGTGCCAGTAGTATCCAGCCAGGCTACGAGCAGTACTTC